The T cell receptor (beta chain) under discussion was sequenced for a study of cytomegalovirus exposure and HLA in healthy donors. Study-wide results and limits: The sole available immune exposure information was CMV serostatus.

About this clone: Its antigen is not identified.

CDR1 MGHRA and CDR2 YSYEKL come from the germline V gene. This CDR3 is 15 amino acids long. The V and J ends lost 4 bases and 3 bases respectively, with 15 bases between them. The primer mix had 60 Vbeta and 13 Jbeta primers. Clones were sequenced by immunoSEQ multiplex PCR, and TCRdb holds only the in-frame ones, with some missing. The sample holds 60,000 or so clones, roughly 74% seen once. Material: PBMCs. The chain recombines TRBV4-1 with TRBJ1-1, with a possible D match to TRBD1 (5 bases). This TCR came from a man aged 40-49 years in good health and CMV-seropositive. Here the CDR3 DNA reads TGCGCCAGCAGCCGTGCGGGTTCGGGGGACACTGAAGCTTTCTTT. Its protein is CASSRAGSGDTEAFF.